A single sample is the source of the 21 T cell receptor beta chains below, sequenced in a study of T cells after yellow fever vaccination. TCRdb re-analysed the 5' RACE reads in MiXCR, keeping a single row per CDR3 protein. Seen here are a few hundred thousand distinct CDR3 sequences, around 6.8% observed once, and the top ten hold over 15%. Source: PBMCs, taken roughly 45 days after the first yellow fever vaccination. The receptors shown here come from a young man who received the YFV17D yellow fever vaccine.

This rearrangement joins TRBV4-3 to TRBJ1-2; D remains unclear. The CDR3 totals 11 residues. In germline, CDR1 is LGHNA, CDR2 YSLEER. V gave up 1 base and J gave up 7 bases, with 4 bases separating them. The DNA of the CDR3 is TGCGCCAGCAGCCAAGGGGCTGGCTACACCTTC. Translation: CASSQGAGYTF.

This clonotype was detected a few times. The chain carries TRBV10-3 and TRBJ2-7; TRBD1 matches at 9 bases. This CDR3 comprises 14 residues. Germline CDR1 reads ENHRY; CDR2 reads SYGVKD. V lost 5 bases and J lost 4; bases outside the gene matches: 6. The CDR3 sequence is CAISKDRGSYEQYV. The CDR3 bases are TGTGCCATCAGTAAGGACAGGGGTTCGTACGAGCAGTACGTC.

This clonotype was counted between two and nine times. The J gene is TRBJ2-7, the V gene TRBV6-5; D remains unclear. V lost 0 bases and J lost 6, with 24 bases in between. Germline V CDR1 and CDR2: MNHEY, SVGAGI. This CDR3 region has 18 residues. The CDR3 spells CASSYSLFWGESLGEQYF. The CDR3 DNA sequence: TGTGCCAGCAGTTACTCTCTTTTTTGGGGTGAGAGCTTAGGCGAGCAGTACTTC.

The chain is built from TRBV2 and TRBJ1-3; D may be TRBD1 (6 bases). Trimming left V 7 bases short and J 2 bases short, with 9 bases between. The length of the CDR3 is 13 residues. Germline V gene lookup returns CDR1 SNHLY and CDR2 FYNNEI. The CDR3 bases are TGTGCCAGCAAGGGGACACCTGGAAACACCATATATTTT. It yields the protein CASKGTPGNTIYF.

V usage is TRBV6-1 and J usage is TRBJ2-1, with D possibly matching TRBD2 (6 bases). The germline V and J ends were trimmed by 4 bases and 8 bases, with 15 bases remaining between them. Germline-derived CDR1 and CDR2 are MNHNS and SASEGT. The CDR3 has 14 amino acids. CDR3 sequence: CASSVGTPGDEQFF. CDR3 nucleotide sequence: TGTGCCAGCAGTGTCGGGACTCCGGGCGATGAGCAGTTCTTC.

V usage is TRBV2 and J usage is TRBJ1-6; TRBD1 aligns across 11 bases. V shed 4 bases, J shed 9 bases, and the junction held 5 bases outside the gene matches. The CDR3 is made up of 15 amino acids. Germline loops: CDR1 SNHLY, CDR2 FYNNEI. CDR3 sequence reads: CASSADRGPISPLHF. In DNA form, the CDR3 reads TGTGCCAGCAGTGCGGACAGGGGGCCGATTTCACCCCTCCACTTT.

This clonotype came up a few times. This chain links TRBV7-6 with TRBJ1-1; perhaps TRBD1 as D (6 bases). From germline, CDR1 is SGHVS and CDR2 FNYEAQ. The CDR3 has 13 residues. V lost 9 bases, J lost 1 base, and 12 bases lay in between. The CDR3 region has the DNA TGTGCCAGTCAGGGACACCAGAACACTGAAGCTTTCTTT. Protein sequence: CASQGHQNTEAFF.

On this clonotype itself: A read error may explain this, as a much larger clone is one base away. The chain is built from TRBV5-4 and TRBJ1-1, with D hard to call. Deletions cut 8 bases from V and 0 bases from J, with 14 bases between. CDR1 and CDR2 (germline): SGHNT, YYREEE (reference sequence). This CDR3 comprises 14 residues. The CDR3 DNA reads TGTGCCAGAAGCCCTTCTGCAGTGAACACTGAAGCTTTCTTT. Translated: CARSPSAVNTEAFF.

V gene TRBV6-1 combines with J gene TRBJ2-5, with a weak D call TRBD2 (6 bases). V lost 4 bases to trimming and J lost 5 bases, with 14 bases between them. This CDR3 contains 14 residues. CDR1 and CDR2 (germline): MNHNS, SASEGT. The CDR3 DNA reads TGTGCCAGCAGTGCCACGGTAGCGGAGGAGACCCAGTACTTC. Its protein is CASSATVAEETQYF.

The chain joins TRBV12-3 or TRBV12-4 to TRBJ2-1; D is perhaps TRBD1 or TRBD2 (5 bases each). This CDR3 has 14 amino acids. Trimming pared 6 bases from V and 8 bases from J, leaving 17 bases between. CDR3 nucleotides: TGTGCCAGCAGCGCGTGGGGACGTTTCGATGAGCAGTTCTTC. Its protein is CASSAWGRFDEQFF.

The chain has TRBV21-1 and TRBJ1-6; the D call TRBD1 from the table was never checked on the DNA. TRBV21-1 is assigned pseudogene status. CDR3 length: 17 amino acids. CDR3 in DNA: TGTGCCAGCAGCAAAGTTCGACAGGGGGTAGTCGATTCACCCCTCCACTTT. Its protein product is CASSKVRQGVVDSPLHF.

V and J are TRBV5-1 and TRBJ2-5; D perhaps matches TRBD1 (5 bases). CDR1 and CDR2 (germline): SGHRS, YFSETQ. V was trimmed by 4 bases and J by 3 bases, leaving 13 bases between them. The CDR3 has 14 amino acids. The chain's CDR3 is CASSGSGAEETQYF. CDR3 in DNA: TGCGCCAGCAGCGGATCTGGGGCTGAAGAGACCCAGTACTTC. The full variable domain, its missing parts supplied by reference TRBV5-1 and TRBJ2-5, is KAGVTQTPRYLIKTRGQQVTLSCSPISGHRSVSWYQQTPGQGLQFLFEYFSETQRNKGNFPGRFSGRQFSNSRSEMNVSTLELGDSALYLCASSGSGAEETQYFGPGTRLLVL.

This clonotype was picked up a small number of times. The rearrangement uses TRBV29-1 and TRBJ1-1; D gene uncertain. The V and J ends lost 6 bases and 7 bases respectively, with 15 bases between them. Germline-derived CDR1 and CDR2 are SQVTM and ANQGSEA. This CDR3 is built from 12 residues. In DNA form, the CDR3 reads TGCAGCGTCCTAAGGACGGGAAATGAAGCTTTCTTT. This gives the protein CSVLRTGNEAFF.

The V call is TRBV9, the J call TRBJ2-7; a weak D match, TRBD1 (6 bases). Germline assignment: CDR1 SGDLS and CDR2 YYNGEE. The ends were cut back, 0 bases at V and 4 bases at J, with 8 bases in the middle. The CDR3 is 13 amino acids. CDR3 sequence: CASSVGGQYEQYF. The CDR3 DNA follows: TGTGCCAGCAGCGTAGGCGGACAGTACGAGCAGTACTTC.

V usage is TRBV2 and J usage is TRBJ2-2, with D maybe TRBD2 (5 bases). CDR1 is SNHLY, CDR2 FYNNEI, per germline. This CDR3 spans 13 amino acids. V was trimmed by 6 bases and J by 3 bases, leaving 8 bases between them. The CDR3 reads CASSLDYTGELFF. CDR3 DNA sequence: TGTGCCAGCAGCCTGGACTACACCGGGGAGCTGTTTTTT.

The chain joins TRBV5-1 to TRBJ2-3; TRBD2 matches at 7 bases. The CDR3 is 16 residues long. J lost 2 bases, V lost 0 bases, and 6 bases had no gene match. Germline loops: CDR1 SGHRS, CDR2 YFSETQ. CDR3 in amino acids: CASSLGLRDYTDTQYF. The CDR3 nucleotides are TGCGCCAGCAGCTTGGGGCTCCGGGACTACACAGATACGCAGTATTTT.

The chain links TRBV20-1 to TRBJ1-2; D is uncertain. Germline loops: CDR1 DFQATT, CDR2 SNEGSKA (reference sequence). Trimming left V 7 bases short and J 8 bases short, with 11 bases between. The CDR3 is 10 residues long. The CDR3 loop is CSGGFGGYTF. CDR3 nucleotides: TGCAGTGGAGGTTTTGGCGGCTACACCTTC.

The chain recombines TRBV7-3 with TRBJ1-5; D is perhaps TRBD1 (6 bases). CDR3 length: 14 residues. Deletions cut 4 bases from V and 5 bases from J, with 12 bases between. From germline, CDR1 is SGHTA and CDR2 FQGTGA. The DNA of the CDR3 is TGTGCCAGCAGCTCTCAGGGGCCTTATCAGCCCCAGCATTTT. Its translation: CASSSQGPYQPQHF.

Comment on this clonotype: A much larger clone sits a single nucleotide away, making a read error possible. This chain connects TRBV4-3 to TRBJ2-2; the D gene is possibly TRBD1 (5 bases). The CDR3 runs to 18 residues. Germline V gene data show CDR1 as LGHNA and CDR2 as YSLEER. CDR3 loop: CAGSQDLVQEPNTGELFF. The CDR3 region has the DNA TGCGCCGGCAGCCAAGATCTTGTACAGGAGCCGAACACCGGGGAGCTGTTTTTT.

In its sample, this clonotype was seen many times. CDR3 region: CASSRTNSPLHF. CDR3 DNA sequence: TGTGCCAGCAGTCGAACAAATTCACCCCTCCACTTT. This chain links TRBV27 with TRBJ1-6, with D hard to call. V shed 5 bases and J shed 7 bases, with 6 bases lying between them. Germline assignment: CDR1 MNHEY and CDR2 SMNVEV (reference sequence). The CDR3 has 12 amino acids.

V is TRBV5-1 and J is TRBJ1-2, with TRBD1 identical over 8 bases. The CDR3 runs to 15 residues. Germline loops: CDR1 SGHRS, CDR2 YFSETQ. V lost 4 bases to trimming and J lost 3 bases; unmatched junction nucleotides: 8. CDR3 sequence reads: CASSPRGPADYGYTF. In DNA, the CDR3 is TGCGCCAGCAGCCCCAGGGGGCCCGCGGACTATGGCTACACCTTC.